Following are 11 T cell receptor beta chains from one sample sequenced in a study of blood T cell repertoires in COVID-19 (dated by TCRdb to 2019 to 2021). Receptor libraries were prepared by the immunoSEQ multiplex PCR assay. The clones in this table, taken by TCRdb from immuneACCESS, are in-frame only. Not every clone is retained; where verified, under half of the shortfall comes from an unresolved V gene, and the cause of the rest is unknown. In all, the sample holds about 140,000 clones, and about 83% of those were seen once. The top ten clones comprise over 8.5% of the sample. Sample: peripheral blood. Receptor source: a woman aged 50 to 60 with active or convalescent COVID-19.

The chain links TRBV19 to TRBJ1-1; D possibly corresponds to TRBD1 (6 bases). There are 13 residues in the CDR3. The V end lost 4 bases, the J end lost 4 bases, and 10 bases lay between the germline ends. CDR1 and CDR2 from the germline V gene are LNHDA and SQIVND (reference sequence). Written as DNA, the CDR3 is TGTGCCAGTAGTAAAGTCAGGGGCACTGAAGCTTTCTTT. As protein: CASSKVRGTEAFF.

This clone was counted a few times. This CDR3 reads CASSHWMLRGDDYGYTF. The CDR3 DNA follows: TGTGCCAGCAGCCATTGGATGTTACGGGGGGATGACTATGGCTACACCTTC. The rearrangement links TRBV3-1 (or the pseudogene TRBV3-2) to TRBJ1-2; TRBD1 is a possible D gene (5 bases). The CDR3 is 17 residues long. Germline V lookup: CDR1 LGHDT, CDR2 YNNKEL (reference sequence). The V end lost 3 bases, the J end lost 3 bases, and 20 bases lay between the germline ends.

V is TRBV9 and J is TRBJ1-2; 9 nucleotides line up with TRBD1. Looked up from germline, CDR1 is SGDLS and CDR2 is YYNGEE. The CDR3 has 16 residues. After removal of 3 bases from V and 4 bases from J, the junction contained 10 bases not matched to a gene. The CDR3 loop is CASSAGGQGVGYGYTF. The CDR3, as DNA: TGTGCCAGCAGCGCAGGGGGACAGGGTGTAGGCTATGGCTACACCTTC.

V gene TRBV19 combines with J gene TRBJ2-2; TRBD2 matches 9 bases. CDR3 length equals 17 residues. The V and J ends lost 2 bases and 3 bases, in that order; junction bases with no gene match: 7. Germline CDR1 is LNHDA and CDR2 is SQIVND (reference sequence). The CDR3 coding sequence is TGTGCCAGTAGTATATCGCGGACTAGCGCTTACACCGGGGAGCTGTTTTTT. Amino acids: CASSISRTSAYTGELFF.

The table lists this clone with a few counts. This chain joins TRBV5-1 and TRBJ1-1; 9 nucleotides match TRBD1. Germline V gene data show CDR1 as SGHRS and CDR2 as YFSETQ. The CDR3 spans 15 residues. V lost 0 bases to trimming and J lost 1 base; unmatched junction nucleotides: 1. The CDR3 loop reads CASSLEGQGNTEAFF. In DNA, the CDR3 is TGCGCCAGCAGCTTGGAGGGACAGGGGAACACTGAAGCTTTCTTT. Filled out from reference TRBV5-1 and TRBJ1-1, the complete variable domain reads KAGVTQTPRYLIKTRGQQVTLSCSPISGHRSVSWYQQTPGQGLQFLFEYFSETQRNKGNFPGRFSGRQFSNSRSEMNVSTLELGDSALYLCASSLEGQGNTEAFFGQGTRLTVV.

The chain employs TRBV5-1 and TRBJ2-7; 7 nucleotides match TRBD1. The CDR3 is 14 residues long. The junction had 4 bases not matched to a gene; V was cut back by 4 bases and J by 0 bases. In germline, CDR1 is SGHRS, CDR2 YFSETQ. The CDR3 DNA reads as TGCGCCAGCAGCCCCAGACAGGGCTCCTACGAGCAGTACTTC. Its translation: CASSPRQGSYEQYF.

Written as DNA, the CDR3 is TGCAGCGTTGAGGGGGGAATTGCCGCCTACGAGCAGTACTTC. Its translation is CSVEGGIAAYEQYF. The rearrangement uses TRBV29-1 and TRBJ2-7, with a weak D call TRBD2 (6 bases). Deletions cut 3 bases from V and 2 bases from J, with 14 bases between. The CDR3 runs to 14 residues. CDR1 is SQVTM, CDR2 ANQGSEA, per germline.

V and J are TRBV9 and TRBJ2-2; 10 bases are shared with TRBD2. The CDR3 runs 15 residues. The V segment lost 4 bases and the J segment 4 bases; nucleotides outside the gene matches: 4. The germline gives CDR1 SGDLS, CDR2 YYNGEE. Here the CDR3 reads CASSLSGGPTGELFF. CDR3 bases: TGTGCCAGCAGCCTTAGCGGGGGGCCCACCGGGGAGCTGTTTTTT.

Only a few counts were recorded for this clone. The rearrangement uses TRBV9 and TRBJ2-3; tentative D call: TRBD2 (5 bases). CDR1 is SGDLS, CDR2 YYNGEE, per germline. The CDR3 runs 16 residues. V was shortened by 4 bases and J by 6 bases, with 21 bases between the two germline ends. The CDR3 protein is CASSLRGQVFFDTQYF. In nucleotides, the CDR3 is TGTGCCAGCAGCCTCCGAGGGCAGGTTTTCTTTGATACGCAGTATTTT.

The V call is TRBV7-3, the J call TRBJ1-2; tentative D call: TRBD1 (6 bases). V dropped 5 bases and J dropped 2 bases, with 15 bases sitting between them. Per the germline V gene, CDR1 is SGHTA and CDR2 is FQGTGA. This CDR3 is 15 amino acids long. CDR3 DNA sequence: TGTGCCAGCAGCCCTGGAGGGGGGGCGAACTATGGCTACACCTTC. Translating it yields CASSPGGGANYGYTF.

The chain uses TRBV7-9 and TRBJ1-5, with no clear D. Germline V gene data show CDR1 as SEHNR and CDR2 as FQNEAQ (reference sequence). The CDR3 covers 15 residues. With 5 bases removed from V and 0 bases from J, the gap between germline ends came to 11 bases. The CDR3 nucleotides read TGTGCCAGCAGCGGAAGACTAGATAGCAATCAGCCCCAGCATTTT. Residues: CASSGRLDSNQPQHF.